This TCR beta chain was sequenced during a study of OX40 agonist ivuxolimab in advanced cancers. Trimming took 7 bases from V and 5 from J; bases not matched to a gene: 13. The CDR3 consists of 17 residues. The germline V gene has CDR1 SNHLY and CDR2 FYNNEI. This table comes from immunoSEQ multiplex PCR, and its TCRdb copy is limited to in-frame clones, with some not included. The sample has about 41,000 clones, approximately 86% seen once. The sample in question was CD4+ or CD8+ T cells sorted from blood, obtained in a trial of the OX40 agonist ivuxolimab. The rearrangement uses TRBV2 and TRBJ2-4; 11 bases match TRBD1. This receptor was identified in an adult with an advanced solid tumor such as melanoma, head and neck, liver or kidney cancer. The CDR3 loop is CASKTPRRDRGENIQYF. As DNA, the CDR3 is TGTGCCAGCAAAACCCCCAGGCGGGACAGGGGGGAAAACATTCAGTACTTC.